In its sample, the clone carrying this T cell receptor (beta chain) was seen once. This sample stems from a study of cytomegalovirus exposure and HLA in healthy donors. Method: immunoSEQ multiplex PCR; TCRdb's copy keeps in-frame clones and lacks some. The data contain under 100,000 clones, approximately 96% of them singletons. The CDR3 totals 16 residues. The germline V gene encodes CDR1 SGHTA and CDR2 FQGNSA. V lost 1 base to trimming and J lost 0 bases, with 10 bases between them. Sequencing used PBMCs. The receptor's source is a woman aged 18-30 years in good health and CMV-seronegative. The chain employs TRBV7-2 and TRBJ2-1, with D uncertain. Here the CDR3 reads CASSLVMRSSYNEQFF. CDR3 DNA: TGTGCCAGCAGCTTAGTAATGCGGAGCTCCTACAATGAGCAGTTCTTC.